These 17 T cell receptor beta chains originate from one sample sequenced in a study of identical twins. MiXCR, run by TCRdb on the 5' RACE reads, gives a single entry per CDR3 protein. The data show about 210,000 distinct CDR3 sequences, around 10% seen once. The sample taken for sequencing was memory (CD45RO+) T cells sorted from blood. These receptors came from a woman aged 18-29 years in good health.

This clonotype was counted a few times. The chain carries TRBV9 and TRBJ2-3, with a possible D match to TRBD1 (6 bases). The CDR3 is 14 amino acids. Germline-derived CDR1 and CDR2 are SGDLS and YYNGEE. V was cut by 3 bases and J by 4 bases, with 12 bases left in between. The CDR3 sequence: CASSGRQAADTQYF. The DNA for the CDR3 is TGTGCCAGCAGCGGGAGACAGGCGGCAGATACGCAGTATTTT.

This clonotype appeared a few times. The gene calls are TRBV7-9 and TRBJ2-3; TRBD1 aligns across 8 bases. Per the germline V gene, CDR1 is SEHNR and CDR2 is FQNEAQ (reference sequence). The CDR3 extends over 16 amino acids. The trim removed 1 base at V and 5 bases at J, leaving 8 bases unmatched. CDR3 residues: CASSLGATGDKDTQYF. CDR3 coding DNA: TGTGCCAGCAGCTTAGGGGCGACAGGGGATAAAGATACGCAGTATTTT. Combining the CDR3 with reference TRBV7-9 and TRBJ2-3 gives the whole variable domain DTGVSQNPRHKITKRGQNVTFRCDPISEHNRLYWYRQTLGQGPEFLTYFQNEAQLEKSRLLSDRFSAERPKGSFSTLEIQRTEQGDSAMYLCASSLGATGDKDTQYFGPGTRLTVL.

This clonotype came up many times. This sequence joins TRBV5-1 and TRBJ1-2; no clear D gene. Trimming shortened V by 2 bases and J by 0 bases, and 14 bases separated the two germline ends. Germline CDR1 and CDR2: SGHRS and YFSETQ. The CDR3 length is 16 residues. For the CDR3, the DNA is TGCGCCAGCAGCTTCGCCCGAGGAGATACTAACTATGGCTACACCTTC. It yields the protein CASSFARGDTNYGYTF.

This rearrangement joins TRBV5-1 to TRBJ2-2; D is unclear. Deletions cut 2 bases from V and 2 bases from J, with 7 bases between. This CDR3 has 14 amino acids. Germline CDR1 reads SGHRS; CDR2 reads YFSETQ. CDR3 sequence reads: CASSFDGNTGELFF. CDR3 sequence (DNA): TGCGCCAGCAGCTTCGACGGAAACACCGGGGAGCTGTTTTTT.

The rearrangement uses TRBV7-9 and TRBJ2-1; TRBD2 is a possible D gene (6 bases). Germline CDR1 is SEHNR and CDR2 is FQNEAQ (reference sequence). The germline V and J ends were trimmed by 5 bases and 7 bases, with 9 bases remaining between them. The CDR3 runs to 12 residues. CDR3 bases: TGTGCCAGCAGCCGGGGGAGTAATGAGCAGTTCTTC. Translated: CASSRGSNEQFF.

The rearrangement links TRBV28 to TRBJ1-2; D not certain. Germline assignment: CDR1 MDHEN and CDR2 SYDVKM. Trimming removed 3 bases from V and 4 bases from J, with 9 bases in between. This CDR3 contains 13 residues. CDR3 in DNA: TGTGCCAGCAGTTTCGGACGGTCCTATGGCTACACCTTC. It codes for CASSFGRSYGYTF.

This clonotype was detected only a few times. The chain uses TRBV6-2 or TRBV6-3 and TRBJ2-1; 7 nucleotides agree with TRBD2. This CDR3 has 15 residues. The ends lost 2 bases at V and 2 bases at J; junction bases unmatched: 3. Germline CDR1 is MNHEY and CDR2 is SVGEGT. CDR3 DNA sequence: TGTGCCAGCAGTTACGGGCTAGCGGCCTACAATGAGCAGTTCTTC. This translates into CASSYGLAAYNEQFF.

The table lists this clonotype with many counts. This CDR3 reads CASSSSLGGSEKLFF. CDR3 nucleotides: TGTGCCAGCTCATCCTCATTGGGCGGGAGTGAAAAACTGTTTTTT. The chain uses TRBV18 and TRBJ1-4; D ambiguous. This CDR3 has 15 amino acids. Per the germline V gene, CDR1 is KGHSH and CDR2 is LQKENI. V lost 5 bases, J lost 7 bases, and 17 bases lay in between.

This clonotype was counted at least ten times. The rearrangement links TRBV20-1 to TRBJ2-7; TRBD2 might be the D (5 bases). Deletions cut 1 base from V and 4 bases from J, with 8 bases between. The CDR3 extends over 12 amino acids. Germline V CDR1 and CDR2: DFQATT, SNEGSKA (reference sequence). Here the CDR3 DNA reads TGCAGTGCTAGAGGCGGGCAATACGAGCAGTACTTC. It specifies CSARGGQYEQYF.

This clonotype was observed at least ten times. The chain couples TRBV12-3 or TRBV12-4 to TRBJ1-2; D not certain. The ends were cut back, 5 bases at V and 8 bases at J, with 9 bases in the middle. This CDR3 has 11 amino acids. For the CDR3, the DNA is TGTGCCAGCAGTAGGTCCCACGGCTACACCTTC. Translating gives CASSRSHGYTF.

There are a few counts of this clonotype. The CDR3 region is CASSLLATDTQYF. Here the CDR3 DNA reads TGTGCCAGCAGCCTACTAGCGACAGATACGCAGTATTTT. The rearrangement joins TRBV11-3 to TRBJ2-3; 7 bases align to TRBD2. The J segment lost 3 bases and the V segment lost 5 bases, leaving 2 bases of the junction unmatched. CDR3 length: 13 amino acids. Germline CDR1 SGHNT, CDR2 YENEEA.

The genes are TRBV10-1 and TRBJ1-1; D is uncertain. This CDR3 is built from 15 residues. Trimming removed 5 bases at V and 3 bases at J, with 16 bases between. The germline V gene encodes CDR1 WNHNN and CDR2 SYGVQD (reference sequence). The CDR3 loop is CASSHGRALDTEAFF. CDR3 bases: TGCGCCAGCAGTCACGGACGGGCTTTGGACACTGAAGCTTTCTTT.

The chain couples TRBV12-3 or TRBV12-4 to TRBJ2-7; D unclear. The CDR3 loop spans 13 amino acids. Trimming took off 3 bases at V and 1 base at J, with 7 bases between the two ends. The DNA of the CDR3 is TGTGCCAGCAGTTTGATCGAATCCTACGAGCAGTACTTC. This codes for CASSLIESYEQYF.

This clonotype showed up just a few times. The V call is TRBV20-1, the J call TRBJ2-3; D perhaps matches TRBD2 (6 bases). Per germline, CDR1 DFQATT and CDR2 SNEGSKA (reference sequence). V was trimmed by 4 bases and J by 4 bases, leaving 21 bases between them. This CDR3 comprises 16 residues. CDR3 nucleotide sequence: TGCAGTGCTAACCGCCCAGCCGGGAGTAGAGCAGATACGCAGTATTTT. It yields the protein CSANRPAGSRADTQYF.

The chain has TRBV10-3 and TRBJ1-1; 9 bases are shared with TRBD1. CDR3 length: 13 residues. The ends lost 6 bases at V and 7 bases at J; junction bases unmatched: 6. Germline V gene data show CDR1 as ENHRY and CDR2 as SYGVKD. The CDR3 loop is CAIRRDRDREAFF. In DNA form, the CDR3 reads TGTGCCATCAGGAGGGACAGGGACCGTGAAGCTTTCTTT.

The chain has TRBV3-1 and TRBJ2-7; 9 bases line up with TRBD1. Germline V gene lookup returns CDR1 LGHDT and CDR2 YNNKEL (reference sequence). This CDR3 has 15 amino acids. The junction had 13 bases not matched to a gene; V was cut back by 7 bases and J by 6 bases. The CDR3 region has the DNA TGTGCCAGCACCCCACACGACAGGGGGGACGGCGAGCAGTACTTC. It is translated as CASTPHDRGDGEQYF.

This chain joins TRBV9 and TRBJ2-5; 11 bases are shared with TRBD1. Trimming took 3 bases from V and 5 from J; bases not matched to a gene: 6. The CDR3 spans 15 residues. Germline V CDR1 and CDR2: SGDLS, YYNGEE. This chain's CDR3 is CASSGGQGASETQYF. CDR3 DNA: TGTGCCAGCAGCGGTGGACAGGGGGCCTCGGAGACCCAGTACTTC.